The clone carrying this T cell receptor beta chain was seen many times. What it recognizes is unknown. Full-length variable regions came from constant-region reverse primers plus semi-nested Nested Universal Primer A PCR. MiXCR, applied by TCRdb to the 5' RACE reads, yields one record per CDR3 protein. Of over 40,000 distinct CDR3 sequences in the sample, 30% were seen once. Study-level findings and limits: The TCR gene usage of tumor memory CD4+ T cells clustered together with blood and lymph node memory CD4+ cells and with lymph node naive CD4+ cells. Tumor Tregs overlapped most with tumor, then blood, naive CD4+ cells.

Memory CD4+ cells were defined as CD4+CD45RO+CD25-. The origin of this receptor is a female donor with breast cancer. The sample consisted of tumor-infiltrating memory CD4+ T cells sorted from the breast tumor. The subset denotes: memory CD4+ T cells, CD4+CD45RO+CD25-.

CDR3 nucleotide sequence: TGCGCCAGCAGCTCCTCCACCGGGAGTCAAGATACGCAGTATTTT. This codes for CASSSSTGSQDTQYF. The J gene is TRBJ2-3, the V gene TRBV5-1; tentatively, D is TRBD2 (6 bases). Germline loops: CDR1 SGHRS, CDR2 YFSETQ. V lost 3 bases and J lost 5, with 16 bases in between. CDR3 length: 15 residues.